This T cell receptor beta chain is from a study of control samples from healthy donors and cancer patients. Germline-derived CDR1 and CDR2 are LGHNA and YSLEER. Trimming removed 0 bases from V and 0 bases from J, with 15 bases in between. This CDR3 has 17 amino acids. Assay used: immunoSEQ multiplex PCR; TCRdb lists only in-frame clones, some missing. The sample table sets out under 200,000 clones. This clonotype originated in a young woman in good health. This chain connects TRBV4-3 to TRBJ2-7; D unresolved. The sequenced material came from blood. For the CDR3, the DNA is TGCGCCAGCAGCCAAGAGCTGGAAAATCCGACCTCCTACGAGCAGTACTTC. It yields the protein CASSQELENPTSYEQYF.